These 11 T cell receptor beta chains were sequenced from one sample in a study of blood T cell repertoires in COVID-19. The data were produced by immunoSEQ multiplex PCR, yet TCRdb's version contains in-frame clones alone and is incomplete. The data show around 270,000 clones, approximately 92% seen once. The sample taken for sequencing was peripheral blood. Source of these receptors: a person aged 18 to 35 with COVID-19, enrolled during active disease.

The chain couples TRBV4-3 to TRBJ2-1; D perhaps matches TRBD1 (6 bases). V lost 4 bases and J 6 bases, leaving 10 bases between the germline ends. The CDR3 totals 13 residues. CDR1 is LGHNA, CDR2 YSLEER, per germline. The CDR3 loop reads CASSPTGPNEQFF. DNA of the CDR3: TGCGCCAGCAGCCCCACAGGGCCCAATGAGCAGTTCTTC.

The rearrangement links TRBV4-3 to TRBJ1-1; D gene uncertain. The V end was cut by 1 base, the J end by 1 base, with 13 bases between. The germline V gene has CDR1 LGHNA and CDR2 YSLEER. The CDR3 covers 16 residues. Written as DNA, the CDR3 is TGCGCCAGCAGCCAAGGGGTCCACAGAAAGAACACTGAAGCTTTCTTT. Its translation is CASSQGVHRKNTEAFF.

The rearrangement links TRBV7-9 to TRBJ2-1, with TRBD2 matching over 7 bases. The length of the CDR3 is 16 residues. Losses at the gene ends were 5 bases for V and 2 bases for J; bases not matched to a gene: 9. CDR1 is SEHNR and CDR2 is FQNEAQ in the germline V gene (reference sequence). The chain's CDR3 is CASSVGGGDPYNEQFF. The CDR3 DNA is TGTGCCAGCAGCGTTGGGGGGGGAGACCCCTACAATGAGCAGTTCTTC.

V gene TRBV5-1 combines with J gene TRBJ2-3; TRBD2 matches 9 bases. The CDR3 has 13 residues. Germline CDR1 SGHRS, CDR2 YFSETQ. V was clipped by 3 bases and J by 5 bases; unmatched bases: 1. CDR3 in amino acids: CASSSLAGDTQYF. CDR3 DNA: TGCGCCAGCAGCTCACTAGCGGGAGATACGCAGTATTTT.

The chain combines TRBV6-2 or TRBV6-3 with TRBJ2-1, with D possibly TRBD1 on 6 matching bases. The CDR3 is 15 residues long. Germline CDR1 reads MNHEY; CDR2 reads SVGEGT. Deletions cut 2 bases from V and 4 bases from J, with 12 bases between. The CDR3 DNA is TGTGCCAGCAGTTACCCGGGACAAGGGTACAATGAGCAGTTCTTC. Its translation: CASSYPGQGYNEQFF.

This clone has just one count. The chain employs TRBV7-3 and TRBJ1-6; D call uncertain. Germline lookup yields CDR1 SGHTA and CDR2 FQGTGA. There are 12 residues in the CDR3. Trimming cost V 7 bases and J 10 bases, with 11 bases left between them. CDR3 in DNA: TGTGCCAGCAAGTGGAGCGGATCACCCCTCCACTTT. As protein: CASKWSGSPLHF.

This chain uses TRBV27 with TRBJ2-1; no clear D. Germline loops: CDR1 MNHEY, CDR2 SMNVEV (reference sequence). Trimming removed 6 bases from V and 6 bases from J, with 6 bases in between. The CDR3 length is 11 residues. The CDR3 is CASSLGNEQFF. The CDR3 nucleotides are TGTGCCAGCAGCCTAGGCAATGAGCAGTTCTTC.

The J gene is TRBJ1-2, the V gene TRBV7-9, with 9 bases lining up with TRBD1. This CDR3 comprises 12 residues. Germline CDR1 SEHNR, CDR2 FQNEAQ (reference sequence). J gave up 8 bases and V 6 bases, and 4 bases lay outside the gene matches. CDR3 DNA: TGTGCCAGCAGTACAGGGGGCGGAGGCTACACCTTC. Protein: CASSTGGGGYTF.

The chain has TRBV29-1 and TRBJ1-3; TRBD1 matches 7 bases. V gave up 6 bases and J gave up 3 bases; unmatched junction bases: 2. CDR3 length: 12 amino acids. Germline CDR1 and CDR2: SQVTM and ANQGSEA. For the CDR3, the DNA is TGCAGCGTCGGACAGGTTGGAAACACCATATATTTT. It specifies CSVGQVGNTIYF.

This clone appeared once. The chain uses TRBV18 and TRBJ2-7; D might be TRBD1 (5 bases). This CDR3 has 14 residues. Germline loops: CDR1 KGHSH, CDR2 LQKENI. Trimming removed 7 bases from V and 0 bases from J, with 13 bases in between. CDR3 DNA: TGTGCCAGCTTTGGCGCGGACACCTCCTACGAGCAGTACTTC. Its translation is CASFGADTSYEQYF.

The chain carries TRBV27 and TRBJ1-2; the D is unclear. The CDR3 has 13 residues. With 3 bases removed from V and 10 bases from J, the gap between germline ends came to 15 bases. Germline V gives CDR1 MNHEY, CDR2 SMNVEV (reference sequence). This CDR3 reads CASSFHTSRSYTF. Written as DNA, the CDR3 is TGTGCCAGCAGTTTCCATACGAGCAGGTCCTACACCTTC.